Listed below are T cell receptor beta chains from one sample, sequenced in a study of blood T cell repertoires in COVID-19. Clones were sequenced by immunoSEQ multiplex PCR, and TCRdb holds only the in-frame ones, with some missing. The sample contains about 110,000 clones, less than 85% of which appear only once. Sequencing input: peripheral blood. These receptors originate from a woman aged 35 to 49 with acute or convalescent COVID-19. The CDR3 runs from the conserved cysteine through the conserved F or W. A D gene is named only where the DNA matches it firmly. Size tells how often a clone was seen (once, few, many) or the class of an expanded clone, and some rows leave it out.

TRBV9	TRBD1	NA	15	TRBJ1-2	CASSPGTELNYGYTF	TGTGCCAGCAGCCCTGGGACAGAACTTAACTATGGCTACACCTTC
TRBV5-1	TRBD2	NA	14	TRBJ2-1	CASSFGGGGNEQFF	TGCGCCAGCAGCTTCGGCGGGGGTGGGAATGAGCAGTTCTTC
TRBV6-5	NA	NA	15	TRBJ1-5	CASSYSYFANQPQHF	TGTGCCAGCAGTTACTCCTACTTCGCGAATCAGCCCCAGCATTTT
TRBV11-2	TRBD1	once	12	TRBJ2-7	CASSLDRTGLNF	TGTGCCAGCAGCTTAGATAGGACAGGCCTCAATTTC
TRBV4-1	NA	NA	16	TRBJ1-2	CASSLAHAGGDYGYTF	TGCGCCAGCAGCCTCGCCCACGCGGGGGGCGACTATGGCTACACCTTC
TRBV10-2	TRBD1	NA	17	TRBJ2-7	CASSETGGGTGRHEQYF	TGCGCCAGCAGTGAGACGGGGGGCGGGACAGGGAGACACGAGCAGTACTTC
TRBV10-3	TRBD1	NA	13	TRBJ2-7	CASRDRGSYEQYF	TGTGCCTCAAGGGACAGGGGGTCCTACGAGCAGTACTTC
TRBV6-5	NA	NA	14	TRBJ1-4	CASSRAGRNEKLFF	TGTGCCAGCAGTCGGGCAGGGAGGAATGAAAAACTGTTTTTT
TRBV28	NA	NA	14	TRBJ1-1	CASSSGTFNTEAFF	TGTGCCAGCAGTTCTGGTACATTTAACACTGAAGCTTTCTTT
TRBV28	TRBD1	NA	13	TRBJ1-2	CASTQGRGAGYTF	TGTGCCAGCACCCAAGGCAGGGGGGCTGGCTACACCTTC
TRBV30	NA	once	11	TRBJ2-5	CAWGARETQYF	TGTGCCTGGGGGGCTAGGGAGACCCAGTACTTC
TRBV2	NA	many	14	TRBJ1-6	CASSEQGRNSPLHF	TGTGCCAGCAGTGAACAGGGTAGGAATTCACCCCTCCACTTT
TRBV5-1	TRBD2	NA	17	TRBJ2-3	CASSSGLTSGGTDTQYF	TGCGCCAGCAGCTCAGGACTCACTAGCGGGGGCACTGATACGCAGTATTTT
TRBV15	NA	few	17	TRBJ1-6	CATSRLNRDSYNSPLHF	TGTGCCACCAGCAGGCTAAACAGGGACTCCTATAATTCACCCCTCCACTTT
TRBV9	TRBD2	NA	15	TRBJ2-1	CASSAGTSGDNEQFF	TGTGCCAGCAGCGCCGGGACTAGCGGGGACAATGAGCAGTTCTTC
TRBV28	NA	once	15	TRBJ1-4	CASSLPRAGREKLFF	TGTGCCAGCAGTTTACCGAGGGCAGGGAGGGAAAAACTGTTTTTT
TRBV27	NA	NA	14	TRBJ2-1	CASSFGRGDNEQFF	TGTGCCAGCAGTTTCGGCAGGGGAGACAATGAGCAGTTCTTC
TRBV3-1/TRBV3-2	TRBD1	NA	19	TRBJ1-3	CASSQEGQGRAFSGNTIYF	TGTGCCAGCAGCCAAGAGGGACAGGGTAGAGCCTTCTCTGGAAACACCATATATTTT
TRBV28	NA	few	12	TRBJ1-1	CASSVTGTEAFF	TGTGCCAGCAGTGTCACAGGGACTGAAGCTTTCTTT
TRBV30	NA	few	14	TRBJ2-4	CAWSPQVAKNIQYF	TGTGCCTGGAGTCCACAGGTAGCCAAAAACATTCAGTACTTC
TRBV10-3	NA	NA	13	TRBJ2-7	CAISESDGERQYF	TGTGCCATCAGTGAGTCCGACGGAGAGAGGCAGTACTTC
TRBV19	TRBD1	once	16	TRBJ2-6	CASSMTGGGRANVLTF	TGTGCCAGTAGTATGACAGGGGGCGGAAGGGCCAACGTCCTGACTTTC
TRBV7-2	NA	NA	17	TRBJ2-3	CASSWETRRLPTDTQYF	TGTGCCAGCAGTTGGGAGACTAGGCGCCTGCCCACAGATACGCAGTATTTT
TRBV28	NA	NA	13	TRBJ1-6	CASSLSENSPLHF	TGTGCCAGCAGTTTATCGGAGAATTCACCCCTCCACTTT
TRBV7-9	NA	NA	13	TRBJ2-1	CASSLTENNEQFF	TGTGCCAGCAGCCTGACTGAGAACAATGAGCAGTTCTTC
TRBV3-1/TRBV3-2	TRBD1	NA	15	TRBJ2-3	CASSQGGGALDTQYF	TGTGCCAGCAGCCAAGGAGGGGGCGCATTAGATACGCAGTATTTT
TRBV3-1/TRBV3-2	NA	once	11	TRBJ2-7	CASAGAYEQYF	TGTGCCAGCGCGGGCGCCTACGAGCAGTACTTC
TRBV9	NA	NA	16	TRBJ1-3	CASSVVGTSSGNTIYF	TGTGCCAGCAGCGTAGTGGGGACAAGCTCTGGAAACACCATATATTTT
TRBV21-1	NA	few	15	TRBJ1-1	CASSKGPEGGTEAFF	TGTGCCAGCAGCAAAGGCCCCGAGGGGGGGACTGAAGCTTTCTTT
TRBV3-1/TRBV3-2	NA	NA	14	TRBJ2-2	CASSPLGNTGELFF	TGTGCCAGCAGCCCACTAGGGAACACCGGGGAGCTGTTTTTT
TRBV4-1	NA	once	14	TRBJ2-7	CASSHQGQPYEQYF	TGCGCCAGCAGCCACCAGGGGCAGCCCTACGAGCAGTACTTC
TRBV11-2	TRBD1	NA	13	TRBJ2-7	CASSSGQGYEQYF	TGTGCCAGCAGCTCGGGACAGGGCTACGAGCAGTACTTC
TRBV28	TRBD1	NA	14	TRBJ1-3	CASSPGTVGNTIYF	TGTGCCAGCAGCCCCGGGACAGTTGGAAACACCATATATTTT
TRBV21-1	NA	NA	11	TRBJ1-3	CASRTGNTIYF	TGTGCCAGCAGGACCGGGAACACCATATATTTT
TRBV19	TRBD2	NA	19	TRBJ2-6	CASSTPGLAETSGANVLTF	TGTGCCAGTAGTACCCCGGGACTAGCGGAAACCTCTGGGGCCAACGTCCTGACTTTC
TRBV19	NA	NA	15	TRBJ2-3	CASSLREKVVDTQYF	TGTGCCAGTTCCCTCCGGGAAAAGGTTGTAGATACGCAGTATTTT
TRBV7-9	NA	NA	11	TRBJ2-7	CASREGYEQYF	TGTGCCAGCAGGGAGGGTTACGAGCAGTACTTC
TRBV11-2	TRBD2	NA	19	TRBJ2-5	CASSSGLAGARVWIETQYF	TGTGCCAGCAGCTCCGGACTAGCGGGGGCTCGCGTTTGGATAGAGACCCAGTACTTC
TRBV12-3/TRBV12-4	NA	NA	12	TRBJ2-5	CASSPQGETQYF	TGTGCCAGCAGCCCTCAGGGAGAGACCCAGTACTTC
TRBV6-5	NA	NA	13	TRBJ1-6	CASSSGVRSPLHF	TGTGCCAGCAGCTCCGGAGTACGTTCACCCCTCCACTTT
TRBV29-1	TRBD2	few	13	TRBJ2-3	CSVDSGGTDTQYF	TGCAGCGTTGATAGCGGGGGCACAGATACGCAGTATTTT
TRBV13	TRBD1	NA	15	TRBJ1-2	CASSYYRGSRYGYTF	TGTGCCAGCAGCTACTACAGGGGGAGTAGGTATGGCTACACCTTC
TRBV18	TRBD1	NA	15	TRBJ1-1	CASSQGQGGFTEAFF	TGTGCCAGCTCACAGGGACAGGGAGGATTCACTGAAGCTTTCTTT
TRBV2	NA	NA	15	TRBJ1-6	CASSQQGGYNSPLHF	TGTGCCAGCAGCCAACAGGGTGGCTATAATTCACCCCTCCACTTT
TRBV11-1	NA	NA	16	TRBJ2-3	CASSFGQRGVADTQYF	TGTGCCAGCAGCTTCGGACAGCGAGGGGTCGCAGATACGCAGTATTTT
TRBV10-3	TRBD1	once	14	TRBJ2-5	CAISEDRDRGTQYF	TGTGCCATCAGTGAAGACCGGGACAGGGGGACCCAGTACTTC
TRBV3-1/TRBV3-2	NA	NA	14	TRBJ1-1	CASSQTHMNTEAFF	TGTGCCAGCAGCCAAACCCACATGAACACTGAAGCTTTCTTT
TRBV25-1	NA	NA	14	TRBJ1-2	CASSESVRVDGYTF	TGTGCCAGCAGTGAATCGGTCAGGGTAGATGGCTACACCTTC
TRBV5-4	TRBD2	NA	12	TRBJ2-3	CASSALAGGPVF	TGTGCCAGCAGCGCCTTAGCGGGGGGCCCAGTTTTT